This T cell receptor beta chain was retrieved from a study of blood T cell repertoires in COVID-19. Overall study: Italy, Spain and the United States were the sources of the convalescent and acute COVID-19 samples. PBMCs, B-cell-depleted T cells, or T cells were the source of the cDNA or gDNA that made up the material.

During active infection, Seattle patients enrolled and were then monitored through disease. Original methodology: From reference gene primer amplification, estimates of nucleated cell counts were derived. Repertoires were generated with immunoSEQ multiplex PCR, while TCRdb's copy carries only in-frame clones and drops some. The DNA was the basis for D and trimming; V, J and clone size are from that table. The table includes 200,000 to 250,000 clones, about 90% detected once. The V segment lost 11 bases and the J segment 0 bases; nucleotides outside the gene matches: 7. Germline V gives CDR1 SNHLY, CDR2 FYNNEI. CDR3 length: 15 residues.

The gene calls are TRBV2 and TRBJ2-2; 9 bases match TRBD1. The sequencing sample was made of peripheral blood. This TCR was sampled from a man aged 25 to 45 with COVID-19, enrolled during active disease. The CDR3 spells CAGQTGGPNTGELFF. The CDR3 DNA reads TGTGCCGGCCAGACAGGGGGTCCGAACACCGGGGAGCTGTTTTTT.